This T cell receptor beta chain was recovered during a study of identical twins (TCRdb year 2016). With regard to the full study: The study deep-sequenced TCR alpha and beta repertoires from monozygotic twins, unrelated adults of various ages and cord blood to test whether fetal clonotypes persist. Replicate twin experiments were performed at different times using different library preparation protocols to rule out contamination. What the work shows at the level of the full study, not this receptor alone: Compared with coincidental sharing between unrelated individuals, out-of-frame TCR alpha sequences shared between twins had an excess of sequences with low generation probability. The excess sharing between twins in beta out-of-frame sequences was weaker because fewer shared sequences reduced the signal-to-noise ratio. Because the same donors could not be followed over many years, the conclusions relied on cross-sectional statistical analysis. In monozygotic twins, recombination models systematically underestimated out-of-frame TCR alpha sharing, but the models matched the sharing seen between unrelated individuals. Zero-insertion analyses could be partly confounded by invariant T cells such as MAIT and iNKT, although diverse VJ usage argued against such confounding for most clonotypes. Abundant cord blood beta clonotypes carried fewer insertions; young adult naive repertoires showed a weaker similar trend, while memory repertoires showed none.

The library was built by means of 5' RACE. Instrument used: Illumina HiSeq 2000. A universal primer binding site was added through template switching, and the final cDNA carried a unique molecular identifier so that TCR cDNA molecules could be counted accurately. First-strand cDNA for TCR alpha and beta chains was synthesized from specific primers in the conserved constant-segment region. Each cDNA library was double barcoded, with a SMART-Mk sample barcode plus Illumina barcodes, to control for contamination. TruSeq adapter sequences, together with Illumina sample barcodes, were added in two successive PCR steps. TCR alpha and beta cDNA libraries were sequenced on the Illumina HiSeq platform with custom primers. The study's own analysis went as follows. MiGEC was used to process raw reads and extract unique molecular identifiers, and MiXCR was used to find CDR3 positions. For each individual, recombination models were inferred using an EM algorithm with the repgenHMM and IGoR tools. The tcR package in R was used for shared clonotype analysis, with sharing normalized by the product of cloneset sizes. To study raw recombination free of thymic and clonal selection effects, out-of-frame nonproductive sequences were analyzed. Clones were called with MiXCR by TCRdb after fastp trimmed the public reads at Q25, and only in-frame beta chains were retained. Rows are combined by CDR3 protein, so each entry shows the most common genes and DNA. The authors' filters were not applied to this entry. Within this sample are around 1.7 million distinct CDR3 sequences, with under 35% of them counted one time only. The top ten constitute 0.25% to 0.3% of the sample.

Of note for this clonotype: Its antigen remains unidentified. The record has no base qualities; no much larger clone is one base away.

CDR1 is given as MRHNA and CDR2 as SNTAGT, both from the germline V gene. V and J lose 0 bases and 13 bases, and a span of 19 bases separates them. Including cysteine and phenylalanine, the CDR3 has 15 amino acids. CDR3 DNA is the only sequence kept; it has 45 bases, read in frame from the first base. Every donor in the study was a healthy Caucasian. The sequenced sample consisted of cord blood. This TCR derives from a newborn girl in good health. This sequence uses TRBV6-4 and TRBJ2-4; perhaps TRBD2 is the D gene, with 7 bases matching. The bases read TGTGCCAGCAGTGACTCAGGGGGGGGCTACAATGAGCAGTACTTC. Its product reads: CASSDSGGGYNEQYF.